This T cell receptor (beta chain) was obtained from a study of T cell repertoires in cytomegalovirus infection. Study overall: Through public TCR beta signatures, both CMV infection and matching HLA type were indicated. Whole-study results and caveats: Ex vivo responses were dominated by HLA-C-restricted CMV-specific TCR beta clonotypes.

Comment on this clonotype: What it binds is not known.

TCRdb ran MiXCR on the reads and lists one entry per CDR3 protein. Here the sample spans tens of thousands of distinct CDR3 sequences, over 15% being singletons. This CDR3 has 14 residues. CDR1 and CDR2 (germline): SGHVS, FNYEAQ. V dropped 3 bases and J dropped 0; count of bases not matched to a gene: 0. This chain connects TRBV7-6 to TRBJ2-3; 7 nucleotides line up with TRBD1. Sample: CD8+ T cells from cultured PBMCs, taken from culture after CMV antigen stimulation. The clonotype was recovered from a human donor in good health (CMV status not recorded). Some clones in this sample may be carry-over from other donors' samples. CDR3 in DNA: TGTGCCAGCAGCTTGGGACAGAGCACAGATACGCAGTATTTT. The encoded protein is CASSLGQSTDTQYF.